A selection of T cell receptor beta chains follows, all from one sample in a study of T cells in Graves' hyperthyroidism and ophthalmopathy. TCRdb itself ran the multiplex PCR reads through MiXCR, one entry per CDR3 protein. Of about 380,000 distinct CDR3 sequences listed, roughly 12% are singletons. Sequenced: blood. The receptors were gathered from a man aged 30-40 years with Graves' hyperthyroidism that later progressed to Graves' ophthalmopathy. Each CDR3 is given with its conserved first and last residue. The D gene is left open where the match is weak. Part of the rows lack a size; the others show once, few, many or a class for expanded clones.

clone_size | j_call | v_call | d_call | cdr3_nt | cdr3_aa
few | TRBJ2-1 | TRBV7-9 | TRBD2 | TGTGCCAGCAGCTCCCCCCCCGGGGCTAGCGGGGGTTACTACAATGAGCAGTTCTTC | CASSSPPGASGGYYNEQFF
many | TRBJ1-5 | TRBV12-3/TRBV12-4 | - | TGTGCCAGCAGTTTAAATAGGGATCAGCCCCAGCATTTT | CASSLNRDQPQHF
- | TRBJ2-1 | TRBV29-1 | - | TGCAGCCACTTAAGAGGGAGTAGCTACAATGAGCAGTTCTTC | CSHLRGSSYNEQFF
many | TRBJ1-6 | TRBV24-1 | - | TGTGCCACCAGCCGGGGCATAAATTCACCCCTCCACTTT | CATSRGINSPLHF
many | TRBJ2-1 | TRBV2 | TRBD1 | TGTGCCAGCAGTGAACCACAGGGGAATTACAATGAGCAGTTCTTC | CASSEPQGNYNEQFF
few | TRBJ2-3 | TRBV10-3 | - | TGTGCCATCAGTGGCCCCACTCGGCGGGGCGCCCGCACAGATACGCAGTATTTT | CAISGPTRRGARTDTQYF
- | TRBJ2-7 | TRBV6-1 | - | TGTGCCAGCAGTAATCAGGAGGGATCCTACGAGCAGTACTTC | CASSNQEGSYEQYF
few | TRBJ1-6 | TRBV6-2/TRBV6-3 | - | TGTGCCAGCTCGCCCGGTTGGGGCCCAATTAATTCACCCCTCCACTTT | CASSPGWGPINSPLHF
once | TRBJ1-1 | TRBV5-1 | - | TGCGCCAGCAGCTTGATAGGCAGGCAGGGAGATCGGGCTTTCTTT | CASSLIGRQGDRAFF
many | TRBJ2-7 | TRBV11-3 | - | TGTGCCAGCAGCTCCCGGGCGAGCTCCTACGAGCAGTACTTC | CASSSRASSYEQYF
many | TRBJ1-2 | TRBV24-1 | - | TGTGCCACCAGTGATTTGCGAGATGGCTACACCTTC | CATSDLRDGYTF
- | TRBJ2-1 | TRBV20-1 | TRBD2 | TGCAATGCTAGAGATTCTAGCGGGGGGGTCAGGAATGAGCAGTTCTTC | CNARDSSGGVRNEQFF
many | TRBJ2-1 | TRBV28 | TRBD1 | TGTGCCAGCAGTCCCCTCCTGACAGGGCCATTGGATGAGCAGTTCTTC | CASSPLLTGPLDEQFF
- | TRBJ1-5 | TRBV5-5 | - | TGTGCCAGCAGCTTGCGGGACGGAGGAGGGGTGAGCAATCAGCCCCAGCATTTT | CASSLRDGGGVSNQPQHF
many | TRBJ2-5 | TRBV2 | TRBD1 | TGTGCCAGCAGTGAAGGCAGGGGGATGGGAGAGACCCAGTACTTC | CASSEGRGMGETQYF
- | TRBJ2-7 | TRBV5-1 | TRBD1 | TGCGCCAGCAGCCAGGGACAGGGCGTCTACGAGCAGTACTTC | CASSQGQGVYEQYF
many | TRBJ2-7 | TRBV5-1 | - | TGCGCCAGCAGCTTCGGGACACTGGCCTACGAGCAGTACTTC | CASSFGTLAYEQYF
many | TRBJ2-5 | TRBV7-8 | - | TGTGCCAGCAGCTTAAACATCCAAGAGACCCAGTACTTC | CASSLNIQETQYF
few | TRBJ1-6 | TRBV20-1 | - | TGCAGTGCTGGGGACCCGAGGATTAATTCACCCCTCCACTTT | CSAGDPRINSPLHF
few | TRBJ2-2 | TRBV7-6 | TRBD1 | TGTGCCAGCAGCTACGGATCGCAGGGGGCCGGGGAGCTGTTTTTT | CASSYGSQGAGELFF
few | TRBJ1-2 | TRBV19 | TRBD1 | TGTGCCAGTAGTACCTCTCGACAGGGACGATTCCCTGGCTACACCTTC | CASSTSRQGRFPGYTF
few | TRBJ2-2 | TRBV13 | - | TGTGCCAGCAGCTTTGGACAGCGCGCCGGGGAGCTGTTTTTT | CASSFGQRAGELFF
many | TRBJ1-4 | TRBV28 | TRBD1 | TGTGCCAGCAGTTATACAGGCTACAGGGGGGAACTGTTTTTT | CASSYTGYRGELFF
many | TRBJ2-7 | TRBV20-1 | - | TGCAGTGCAACCCGCGCCTCGAGCTCCTACGAGCAGTACTTC | CSATRASSSYEQYF
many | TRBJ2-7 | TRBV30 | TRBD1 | TGTGCCTGGGGGACAGGGGGAAGGGAGCAGTACTTC | CAWGTGGREQYF
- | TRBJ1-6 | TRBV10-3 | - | TGTGCCATCGGCGGCGTCCGGGGGAATTCACCCCTCCACTTT | CAIGGVRGNSPLHF
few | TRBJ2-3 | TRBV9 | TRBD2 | TGTGCCAGCAGCCCTGGACTAGGGTCAGATACGCAGTATTTT | CASSPGLGSDTQYF
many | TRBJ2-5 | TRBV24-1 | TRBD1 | TGTGCCACCCTATGGGCCGGGACAGGGAGGGAAACCCAGTACTTC | CATLWAGTGRETQYF
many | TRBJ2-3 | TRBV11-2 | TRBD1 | TGTGCCAGCAGCTCCTGGACAGGGTTTAGCACAGATACGCAGTATTTT | CASSSWTGFSTDTQYF
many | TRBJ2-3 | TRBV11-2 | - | TGTGCCAGCAGCCAGAAGGACTTCACAGATACGCAGTATTTT | CASSQKDFTDTQYF
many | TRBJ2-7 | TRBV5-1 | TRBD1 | TGCGCCAGCAGCTCTGGACAGGGGCAGAACGAGCAGTACTTC | CASSSGQGQNEQYF
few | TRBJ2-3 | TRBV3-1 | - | TGTGCCAGCAGCCAAGATAGGACAGATACGCAGTATTTT | CASSQDRTDTQYF
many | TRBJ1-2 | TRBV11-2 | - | TGTGCCAGCAGCCAGACGGAATTCTATGGCTACACCTTC | CASSQTEFYGYTF
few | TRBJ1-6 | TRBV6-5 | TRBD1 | TGTGCCAGCAGTTACCAGACAGGGCCCCTCCACTTT | CASSYQTGPLHF
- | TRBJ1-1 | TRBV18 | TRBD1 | TGTGCCAGCTCACCCCCGGGACAGGGGGGTTCGGCTTTCTTT | CASSPPGQGGSAFF
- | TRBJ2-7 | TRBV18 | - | TGTGCCAGCTCACCATCTTACAGCCGGGACTTCTACGAGCAGTACTTC | CASSPSYSRDFYEQYF
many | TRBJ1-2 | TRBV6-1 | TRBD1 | TGTGCCAGCAGTTCGATCACAGGGGAGGGTGGCTACACCTTC | CASSSITGEGGYTF
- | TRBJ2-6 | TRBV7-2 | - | TGTGCCAGCAGCCCCCTTTTACAGGGTTGGGGGGCCAACGTCCTGACTTTC | CASSPLLQGWGANVLTF
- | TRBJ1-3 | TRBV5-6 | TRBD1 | TGTGCCAGCAGCTCCCGGGACAGGGGGTTCTCTGGAAACACCATATATTTT | CASSSRDRGFSGNTIYF
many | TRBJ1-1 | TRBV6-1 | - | TGTGCCAGCAGTGACAAAATGAACACTGAAGCTTTCTTT | CASSDKMNTEAFF
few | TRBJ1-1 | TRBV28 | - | TGTGCCAGCAGTTTCCCGAACTTCATGAACACTGAAGCTTTCTTT | CASSFPNFMNTEAFF
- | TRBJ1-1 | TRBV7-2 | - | TGTGCCAGCAGCTTAGAGGAAGCTTTCTTT | CASSLEEAFF
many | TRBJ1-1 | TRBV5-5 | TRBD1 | TGTGCCAGCAGCTTGGGGGGACAGGGTTTGACTGAAGCTTTCTTT | CASSLGGQGLTEAFF
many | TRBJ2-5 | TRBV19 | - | TGTGCCAGTAGTGCCGGGACACCAACATTCCAAGAGACCCAGTACTTC | CASSAGTPTFQETQYF